The 22 T cell receptor beta chains below were found in one sample sequenced in a study of PD-L1 blockade in urothelial cancer. Documented time point: pretreatment peripheral blood. Measured with immunoSEQ multiplex PCR; TCRdb has only the in-frame clones, and not every one. The sample yields some 45,000 clones, around 84% seen once. The specimen comprised PBMCs, sampled around atezolizumab (anti-PD-L1) treatment. The receptors come from a man in his sixties with urothelial cancer.

This chain uses TRBV11-3 with TRBJ2-3, with 8 bases that match TRBD2. After removal of 5 bases from V and 0 bases from J, the junction contained 4 bases not matched to a gene. CDR1 and CDR2 (germline): SGHNT, YENEEA. The CDR3 extends over 15 amino acids. The CDR3 loop is CASSVTSGSTDTQYF. The DNA of the CDR3 is TGTGCCAGCAGCGTAACTAGCGGAAGCACAGATACGCAGTATTTT.

The genes are TRBV28 and TRBJ1-1; maybe TRBD1 (5 bases). Trimming took off 2 bases at V and 7 bases at J, with 8 bases between the two ends. The CDR3 loop spans 12 amino acids. Per the germline V gene, CDR1 is MDHEN and CDR2 is SYDVKM. CDR3 sequence (DNA): TGTGCCAGCAGTTTAGTCGGGGGTGAAGCTTTCTTT. It specifies CASSLVGGEAFF.

The sample holds one count of this clone. The chain joins TRBV30 to TRBJ2-3, with D possibly matching TRBD1 (6 bases). CDR1 GTSNPN and CDR2 SVGIG come from the germline V gene (reference sequence). CDR3 length: 14 amino acids. V lost 4 bases and J 5 bases, leaving 16 bases between the germline ends. CDR3 protein: CAWMGHPGGDTQYF. As DNA, the CDR3 is TGTGCCTGGATGGGACACCCAGGAGGAGATACGCAGTATTTT.

V is TRBV5-6 and J is TRBJ1-2; a weak D match, TRBD1 (5 bases). The V gene lost 2 bases and the J gene lost 7 bases, with 15 bases spanning the gap. CDR1 SGHDT and CDR2 YYEEEE come from the germline V gene. The CDR3 length is 14 residues. CDR3 sequence (DNA): TGTGCCAGCAGCTTTACCGACAGACGGCGTGGCTACACCTTC. The encoded protein is CASSFTDRRRGYTF.

The chain employs TRBV7-9 and TRBJ2-2; maybe TRBD2 (6 bases). V dropped 10 bases and J dropped 2 bases, with 14 bases sitting between them. This CDR3 is built from 14 residues. Germline lookup yields CDR1 SEHNR and CDR2 FQNEAQ (reference sequence). CDR3 bases: TGTGCCACCATCGGGACTCCTAACACCGGGGAGCTGTTTTTT. This codes for CATIGTPNTGELFF.

This chain links TRBV10-2 with TRBJ2-4, with TRBD2 identical over 9 bases. V was clipped by 0 bases and J by 8 bases; unmatched bases: 11. Germline CDR1 WSHSY, CDR2 SAAADI. The CDR3 spans 17 residues. This chain's CDR3 is CASSESKVVSGSDIQYF. The CDR3 bases are TGCGCCAGCAGTGAGTCGAAGGTCGTTAGCGGGAGTGACATTCAGTACTTC.

This chain joins TRBV27 and TRBJ2-4; TRBD2 matches at 7 bases. Germline V CDR1 and CDR2: MNHEY, SMNVEV (reference sequence). The trim removed 7 bases at V and 3 bases at J, leaving 6 bases unmatched. The CDR3 sequence is 14 residues long. The CDR3 DNA sequence: TGTGCCAGCACCCCGGGGGGAGGCAAAAACATTCAGTACTTC. The encoded protein is CASTPGGGKNIQYF.

This clone was observed once. The chain carries TRBV2 and TRBJ1-2, with 7 bases matching TRBD1. Germline loops: CDR1 SNHLY, CDR2 FYNNEI. V lost 6 bases and J lost 6; bases outside the gene matches: 4. There are 12 residues in the CDR3. The CDR3, as DNA: TGTGCCAGCAGGGACGACAGGGATGGCTACACCTTC. This gives the protein CASRDDRDGYTF.

As DNA, the CDR3 is TGCGCCAGCAGCAGGGACACCTCATTCTACGAGCAGTACTTC. This translates into CASSRDTSFYEQYF. V gene TRBV10-1 combines with J gene TRBJ2-7; D possibly corresponds to TRBD1 (6 bases). This CDR3 has 14 amino acids. Per the germline V gene, CDR1 is WNHNN and CDR2 is SYGVQD (reference sequence). Trimming cost V 6 bases and J 3 bases, with 15 bases left between them.

This clone was observed at least ten times. The chain couples TRBV4-1 to TRBJ1-1; weak D call: TRBD1 (6 bases). The CDR3 length is 16 residues. Trimming took 4 bases from V and 1 from J, leaving 16 bases between them. Germline V gives CDR1 MGHRA, CDR2 YSYEKL. The DNA for the CDR3 is TGCGCCAGCAGCCCTATGGCCGCAGGGGCGAACACTGAAGCTTTCTTT. Translation gives CASSPMAAGANTEAFF.

This clone was recorded only once. V gene TRBV11-3 combines with J gene TRBJ2-6, with 10 nucleotides matching TRBD1. Germline CDR1 reads SGHNT; CDR2 reads YENEEA. The CDR3 has 17 residues. V was pared by 5 bases and J by 2 bases, with 6 bases of the junction left unmatched. CDR3 coding DNA: TGTGCCAGCAGCCCGGGGACAGGGGTTACTGGGGCCAACGTCCTGACTTTC. Translated: CASSPGTGVTGANVLTF.

The chain joins TRBV5-1 to TRBJ1-5; 7 bases agree with TRBD1. V was pared by 0 bases and J by 8 bases, with 14 bases of the junction left unmatched. The CDR3 extends over 17 amino acids. CDR1 and CDR2 from the germline V gene are SGHRS and YFSETQ. CDR3 coding DNA: TGCGCCAGCAGCTTGGCCCCAGACAGGGACCCTTTGGAGCCCCAGCATTTT. It encodes CASSLAPDRDPLEPQHF.

V gene TRBV28 combines with J gene TRBJ2-7, with 8 nucleotides matching TRBD1. CDR1 and CDR2 (germline): MDHEN, SYDVKM. The V segment lost 6 bases and the J segment 3 bases; nucleotides outside the gene matches: 4. This CDR3 region has 13 residues. CDR3: CASRRTGYYEQYF. CDR3 DNA: TGTGCCAGCAGAAGGACAGGGTACTACGAGCAGTACTTC.

Only one count was recorded for this clone. The V gene is TRBV2, the J gene TRBJ2-7; TRBD1 matches at 10 bases. Germline V gene sequence: CDR1 SNHLY, CDR2 FYNNEI. Losses at the gene ends were 3 bases for V and 6 bases for J; bases not matched to a gene: 8. The CDR3 covers 15 residues. CDR3 amino acids: CASSEGGTGVSEQYF. CDR3 coding DNA: TGTGCCAGCAGTGAGGGCGGGACAGGGGTTTCCGAGCAGTACTTC.

The gene calls are TRBV19 and TRBJ2-1, with TRBD1 matching over 7 bases. The germline CDR1 and CDR2 sequences are LNHDA and SQIVND (reference sequence). The V segment lost 6 bases and the J segment 0 bases; nucleotides outside the gene matches: 5. The CDR3 sequence is 15 residues long. DNA of the CDR3: TGTGCCAGTAGGCAGGACAGGAGCTCCTACAATGAGCAGTTCTTC. Translating gives CASRQDRSSYNEQFF. Combining the CDR3 with reference TRBV19 and TRBJ2-1 gives the whole variable domain DGGITQSPKYLFRKEGQNVTLSCEQNLNHDAMYWYRQDPGQGLRLIYYSQIVNDFQKGDIAEGYSVSREKKESFPLTVTSAQKNPTAFYLCASRQDRSSYNEQFFGPGTRLTVL.

The genes are TRBV6-5 and TRBJ2-1; the D is unclear. V lost 6 bases to trimming and J lost 2 bases, with 14 bases between them. Germline V gene lookup returns CDR1 MNHEY and CDR2 SVGAGI. The CDR3 has 15 amino acids. The CDR3 sequence: CASSPTWSTYNEQFF. The CDR3 DNA is TGTGCCAGCAGCCCTACATGGAGTACCTACAATGAGCAGTTCTTC.

The chain couples TRBV7-2 to TRBJ1-1; no reliable D call. Per germline, CDR1 SGHTA and CDR2 FQGNSA. Trimming took 3 bases from V and 1 from J, leaving 6 bases between them. The CDR3 runs 13 residues. Here the CDR3 DNA reads TGTGCCAGCAGCTTTTCAGGGAACACTGAAGCTTTCTTT. This codes for CASSFSGNTEAFF.

The table lists this clone with a few counts. The chain couples TRBV28 to TRBJ2-1; tentative D call: TRBD2 (5 bases). The V gene's germline CDR1 is MDHEN and CDR2 SYDVKM. Between the trimmed V and J ends, which lost 4 bases and 14 bases, there was a span of 18 bases. The CDR3 covers 13 residues. The CDR3 bases are TGTGCCAGCAGTTCCCCCCCGGGGTTGCGGAAGTTCTTC. Translating it yields CASSSPPGLRKFF.

V usage is TRBV11-2 and J usage is TRBJ2-2; the match to TRBD2 covers 7 bases. The CDR3 is 17 amino acids. The germline V gene has CDR1 SGHAT and CDR2 FQNNGV. The trim removed 1 base at V and 6 bases at J, leaving 11 bases unmatched. CDR3 DNA: TGTGCCAGCAGCTTAGGCGGGGGTGGCGGGAGTGCCGGGGAGCTGTTTTTT. Translated: CASSLGGGGGSAGELFF.

The chain couples TRBV7-2 to TRBJ1-1; D possibly corresponds to TRBD1 (5 bases). There are 15 residues in the CDR3. Trimming stripped 2 bases from V and 6 bases from J, with 16 bases between. Germline-derived CDR1 and CDR2 are SGHTA and FQGNSA. CDR3: CASSLLQGSGAEAFF. Here the CDR3 DNA reads TGTGCCAGCAGCTTACTGCAGGGTTCGGGAGCTGAAGCTTTCTTT.

The V gene is TRBV19, the J gene TRBJ2-3; D may be TRBD2 (6 bases). The CDR3 has 15 residues. Trimming took 6 bases from V and 3 from J, leaving 16 bases between them. Germline loops: CDR1 LNHDA, CDR2 SQIVND (reference sequence). CDR3 in amino acids: CASSVEGARTDTQYF. CDR3 DNA: TGTGCCAGTAGCGTGGAGGGAGCCCGAACAGATACGCAGTATTTT.

This chain joins TRBV28 and TRBJ2-7; 8 bases match TRBD1. CDR1 and CDR2 (germline): MDHEN, SYDVKM. This CDR3 contains 16 residues. After removal of 4 bases from V and 5 bases from J, the junction contained 13 bases not matched to a gene. CDR3 coding DNA: TGTGCCAGCAGTTCAGGATGGACAGGGAGGTATCACGAGCAGTACTTC. It translates to CASSSGWTGRYHEQYF. The full variable domain, rest sourced from reference TRBV28 and TRBJ2-7, is DVKVTQSSRYLVKRTGEKVFLECVQDMDHENMFWYRQDPGLGLRLIYFSYDVKMKEKGDIPEGYSVSREKKERFSLILESASTNQTSMYLCASSSGWTGRYHEQYFGPGTRLTVT.